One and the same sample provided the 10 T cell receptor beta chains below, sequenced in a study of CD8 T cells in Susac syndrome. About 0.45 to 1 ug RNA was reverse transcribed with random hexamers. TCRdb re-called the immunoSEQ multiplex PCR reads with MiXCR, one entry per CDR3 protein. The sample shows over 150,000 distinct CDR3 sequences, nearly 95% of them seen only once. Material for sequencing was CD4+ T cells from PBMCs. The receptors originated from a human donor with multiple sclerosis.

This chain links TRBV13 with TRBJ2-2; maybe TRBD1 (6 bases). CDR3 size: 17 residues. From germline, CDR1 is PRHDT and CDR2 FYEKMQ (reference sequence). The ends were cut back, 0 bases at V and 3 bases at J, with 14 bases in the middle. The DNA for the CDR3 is TGTGCCAGCAGCTTAGGTGTTGGTCAGGGGTACACCGGGGAGCTGTTTTTT. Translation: CASSLGVGQGYTGELFF.

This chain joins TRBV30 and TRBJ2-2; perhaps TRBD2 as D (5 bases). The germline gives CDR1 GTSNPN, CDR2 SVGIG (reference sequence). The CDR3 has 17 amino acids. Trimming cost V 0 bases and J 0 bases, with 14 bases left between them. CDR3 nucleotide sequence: TGTGCCTGGAGTGTAAAGAGGGAAGGGACGAACACCGGGGAGCTGTTTTTT. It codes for CAWSVKREGTNTGELFF.

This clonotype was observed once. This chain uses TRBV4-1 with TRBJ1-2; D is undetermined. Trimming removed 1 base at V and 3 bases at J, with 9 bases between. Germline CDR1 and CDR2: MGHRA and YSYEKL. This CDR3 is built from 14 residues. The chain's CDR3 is CASSQGVGYYGYTF. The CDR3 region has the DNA TGCGCCAGCAGCCAAGGGGTGGGTTACTATGGCTACACCTTC.

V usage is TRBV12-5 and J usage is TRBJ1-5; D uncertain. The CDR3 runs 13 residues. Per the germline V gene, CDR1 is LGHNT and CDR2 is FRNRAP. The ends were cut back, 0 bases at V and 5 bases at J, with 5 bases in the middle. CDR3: CASGLVLHQPQHF. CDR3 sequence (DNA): TGTGCTAGTGGTTTGGTACTACATCAGCCCCAGCATTTT.

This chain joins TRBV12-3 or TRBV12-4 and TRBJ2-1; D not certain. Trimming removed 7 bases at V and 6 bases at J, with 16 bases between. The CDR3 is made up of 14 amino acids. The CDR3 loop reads CASTSTRASNEQFF. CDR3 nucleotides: TGTGCCAGCACGTCCACTCGGGCCTCCAATGAGCAGTTCTTC.

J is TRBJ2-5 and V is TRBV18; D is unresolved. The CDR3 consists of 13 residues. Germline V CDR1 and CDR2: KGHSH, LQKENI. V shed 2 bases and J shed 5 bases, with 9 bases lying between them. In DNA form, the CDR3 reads TGTGCCAGCTCACCAGATCACCTCGAGACCCAGTACTTC. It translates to CASSPDHLETQYF.

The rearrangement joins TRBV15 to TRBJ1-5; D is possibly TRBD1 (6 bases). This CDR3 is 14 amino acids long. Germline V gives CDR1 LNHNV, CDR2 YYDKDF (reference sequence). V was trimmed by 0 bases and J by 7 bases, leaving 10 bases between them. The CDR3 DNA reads TGTGCCACCAGCAGAGACAGGGGCTGGCAGCCCCAGCATTTT. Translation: CATSRDRGWQPQHF.

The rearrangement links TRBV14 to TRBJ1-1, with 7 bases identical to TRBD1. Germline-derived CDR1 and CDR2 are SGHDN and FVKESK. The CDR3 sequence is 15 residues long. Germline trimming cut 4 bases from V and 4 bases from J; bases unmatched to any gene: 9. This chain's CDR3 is CASSPRQGRFTEAFF. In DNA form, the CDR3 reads TGTGCCAGCAGCCCGCGACAGGGAAGGTTCACTGAAGCTTTCTTT.

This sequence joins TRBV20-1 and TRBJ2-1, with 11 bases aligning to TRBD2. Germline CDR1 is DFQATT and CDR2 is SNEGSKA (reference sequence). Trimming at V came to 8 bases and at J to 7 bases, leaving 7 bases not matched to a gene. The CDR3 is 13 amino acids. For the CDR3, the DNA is TGCAGTCCTATAGCTAGCGGGGGGAATGAGCAGTTCTTC. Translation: CSPIASGGNEQFF.

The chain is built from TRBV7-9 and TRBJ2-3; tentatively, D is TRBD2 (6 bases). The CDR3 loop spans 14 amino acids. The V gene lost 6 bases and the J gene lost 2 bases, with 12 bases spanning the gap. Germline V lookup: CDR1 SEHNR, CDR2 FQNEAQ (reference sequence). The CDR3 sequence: CASRIAESTDTQYF. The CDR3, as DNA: TGTGCCAGCAGAATAGCGGAGTCCACAGATACGCAGTATTTT.